This T cell receptor (beta chain) is drawn from a study of cytomegalovirus exposure and HLA in healthy donors. Study overall: A data release that came early held approximately 85 million unique TCRs from HLA-typed donors. Membership in the Caucasian-associated ancestry cluster was found for around four fifths of fewer than 450 genotyped donors.

A single count supports this clone. Amplification used 60 Vbeta primers and 13 Jbeta primers. Sequenced by immunoSEQ multiplex PCR; TCRdb stores in-frame clones only, minus some. Altogether about 96,000 clones are present, 65% to 75% being singletons, with the ten largest covering under 3.5%. The TCR originated in a female donor in good health and CMV-seropositive. What was sequenced was PBMCs.

CDR3 bases: TGTGCCAGCAGCGGGGGGTCGATGAACACTGAAGCTTTCTTT. It translates to CASSGGSMNTEAFF. This rearrangement joins TRBV7-3 to TRBJ1-1, with TRBD1 as a possible D gene (5 bases). The CDR3 has 14 residues. The ends were cut back, 5 bases at V and 0 bases at J, with 10 bases in the middle. The germline CDR1 and CDR2 sequences are SGHTA and FQGTGA.